These 8 T cell receptor beta chains share one sample of origin, sequenced in a study of blood T cell repertoires in COVID-19. The table came from immunoSEQ multiplex PCR; TCRdb's copy has only in-frame clones and leaves some out. The table lists just over 150,000 clones, 85% of them singletons. The sample comprised peripheral blood. Every receptor here comes from a human donor with acute or convalescent COVID-19. The donor label of this sample is uncertain.

This chain connects TRBV5-1 to TRBJ1-1, with 10 bases matching TRBD1. The V gene end was trimmed by 3 bases and the J gene end by 10 bases; junction bases not matched to a gene: 0. There are 11 residues in the CDR3. Germline values: CDR1 SGHRS, CDR2 YFSETQ. The CDR3 region is CASSWTGGAFF. The CDR3 nucleotides read TGCGCCAGCAGCTGGACAGGGGGAGCTTTCTTT.

The chain couples TRBV10-1 to TRBJ2-1; D is unclear. The V end lost 4 bases, the J end lost 6 bases, and 10 bases lay between the germline ends. Germline values: CDR1 WNHNN, CDR2 SYGVQD (reference sequence). The CDR3 extends over 13 amino acids. CDR3 in amino acids: CASSVQLFNEQFF. The CDR3 region has the DNA TGCGCCAGCAGTGTCCAGTTGTTCAATGAGCAGTTCTTC.

This clone appeared once. The chain carries TRBV7-9 and TRBJ1-6; tentative D call: TRBD1 (6 bases). The CDR3 contains 14 residues. Germline V gene lookup returns CDR1 SEHNR and CDR2 FQNEAQ (reference sequence). With 2 bases removed from V and 13 bases from J, the gap between germline ends came to 15 bases. This CDR3 reads CASSLMLTGSPLHF. Here the CDR3 DNA reads TGTGCCAGCAGCTTAATGCTAACAGGGTCCCCCCTCCACTTT. The whole variable domain, remainder taken from reference TRBV7-9 and TRBJ1-6, is DTGVSQNPRHKITKRGQNVTFRCDPISEHNRLYWYRQTLGQGPEFLTYFQNEAQLEKSRLLSDRFSAERPKGSFSTLEIQRTEQGDSAMYLCASSLMLTGSPLHFGNGTRLTVT.

The chain links TRBV13 to TRBJ1-1; D unclear. In germline, CDR1 is PRHDT, CDR2 FYEKMQ (reference sequence). With 6 bases removed from V and 4 bases from J, the gap between germline ends came to 6 bases. The CDR3 contains 11 residues. The CDR3 reads CASRPSTEAFF. In nucleotides, the CDR3 is TGTGCCAGCAGACCTAGCACTGAAGCTTTCTTT.

The chain is built from TRBV18 and TRBJ1-1; TRBD1 aligns across 7 bases. After removal of 4 bases from V and 1 base from J, the junction contained 6 bases not matched to a gene. Germline V gene lookup returns CDR1 KGHSH and CDR2 LQKENI. This CDR3 spans 15 amino acids. The CDR3 is CASSRTGLQNTEAFF. Written as DNA, the CDR3 is TGTGCCAGCTCACGGACAGGACTCCAGAACACTGAAGCTTTCTTT.

This sequence joins TRBV4-1 and TRBJ1-5; 7 bases line up with TRBD1. Germline CDR1 reads MGHRA; CDR2 reads YSYEKL. The CDR3 contains 16 residues. The V and J ends lost 0 bases and 9 bases, in that order; junction bases with no gene match: 11. For the CDR3, the DNA is TGCGCCAGCAGCCAAGATGAGGGACAGATCCGCAGGCCCCAGCATTTT. It encodes CASSQDEGQIRRPQHF.

The chain is built from TRBV4-1 and TRBJ1-1, with D possibly TRBD1 on 5 matching bases. The V gene lost 1 base and the J gene lost 1 base, with 10 bases spanning the gap. This CDR3 has 15 amino acids. The germline CDR1 and CDR2 sequences are MGHRA and YSYEKL. The CDR3 nucleotides read TGCGCCAGCAGCCAAGGGAGGGGCCAGAACACTGAAGCTTTCTTT. Protein: CASSQGRGQNTEAFF.

The chain couples TRBV5-1 to TRBJ2-5; no reliable D call. V lost 4 bases and J lost 4, with 14 bases in between. The length of the CDR3 is 14 residues. From germline, CDR1 is SGHRS and CDR2 YFSETQ. The CDR3 here is CASSPQTSTETQYF. For the CDR3, the DNA is TGCGCCAGCAGCCCGCAGACATCGACAGAGACCCAGTACTTC.